This T cell receptor (beta chain) was captured by sequencing in a study of T-cell memory formation after mild COVID-19. TCRdb ran MiXCR on the 5' RACE reads and lists one entry per CDR3 protein. Of approximately 240,000 distinct CDR3 sequences in the sample, about 16% were seen once. Whole-study findings and limits: Clones contracting over day 15 to 85 were CD4/CD8 balanced, with later expanders leaning CD4+.

For this clonotype: Its antigen is undetermined.

The CDR3 is 15 residues long. V gave up 1 base and J gave up 2 bases, with 10 bases separating them. The germline V gene has CDR1 SGHAT and CDR2 FQNNGV. The clonotype comes from a man aged 18 to 30 who had mild COVID-19 (a few samples of this study predate the infection). Cell type and time point are not known. Sequencing used PBMCs or a T cell subset sorted from them (not recorded which). V gene TRBV11-2 combines with J gene TRBJ2-3; D call uncertain. The CDR3 here is CASSLALGDTDTQYF. The CDR3 region has the DNA TGTGCCAGCAGCTTAGCGCTAGGCGACACAGATACGCAGTATTTT.